The entry that follows covers one T cell receptor beta chain sequence. These data are taken from a study of blood T cells in healthy people across ages. After removal of 7 bases from V and 13 bases from J, the junction contained 20 bases not matched to a gene. CDR3 length: 16 residues. Per germline, CDR1 MNHNS and CDR2 SASEGT. For the second PCR, which ran for roughly 7 to 11 cycles, a sample-barcoded 5' primer and a J-beta primer mix were used. Via MiXCR, TCRdb re-called the 5' RACE reads, giving one row per CDR3 protein. Among 1.5 million or so distinct CDR3 sequences listed, approximately 42% were seen once.

Sequencing was carried out using blood. This rearrangement joins TRBV6-1 to TRBJ2-4, with 9 bases matching TRBD2. The source is a woman between 18 and 30 years old in good health. CDR3 in amino acids: CASKWGAGGRQEAQYF. CDR3 sequence (DNA): TGTGCCAGCAAGTGGGGGGCGGGGGGGCGCCAAGAGGCCCAGTACTTC.